These 7 T cell receptor beta chains were all obtained from the same sample, sequenced in a study of technical replicates of blood from a few donors. The protocol was immunoSEQ multiplex PCR, while the TCRdb copy is restricted to in-frame clones and leaves out a portion. This table holds 15,000 to 20,000 clones, over 75% found once. Sequencing used PBMCs. Source of these receptors: a human donor in good health.

The CDR3 DNA reads TGTGCCAGCAACCTAGCGGGAGGCGCCCCCTCCTACAATGAGCAGTTCTTC. It is translated as CASNLAGGAPSYNEQFF. The chain carries TRBV5-4 and TRBJ2-1; 11 nucleotides align to TRBD2. V was pared by 6 bases and J by 0 bases, with 8 bases of the junction left unmatched. Looked up from germline, CDR1 is SGHNT and CDR2 is YYREEE (reference sequence). CDR3 length: 17 amino acids.

The gene calls are TRBV2 and TRBJ1-5, with D hard to call. V was trimmed by 1 base and J by 2 bases, leaving 18 bases between them. This CDR3 has 18 amino acids. The germline V gene has CDR1 SNHLY and CDR2 FYNNEI. This chain's CDR3 is CASSEDSRGPLGNQPQHF. CDR3 sequence (DNA): TGTGCCAGCAGTGAAGACAGCCGTGGTCCATTGGGCAATCAGCCCCAGCATTTT.

The chain links TRBV6-4 to TRBJ2-5; perhaps TRBD2 as D (5 bases). Germline V gene lookup returns CDR1 MRHNA and CDR2 SNTAGT. Between the trimmed V and J ends, which lost 2 bases and 4 bases, there was a span of 5 bases. The CDR3 length is 12 residues. CDR3 nucleotides: TGTGCCAGCAGTGACGGAGGAGAGACCCAGTACTTC. Translation: CASSDGGETQYF.

V is TRBV6-1 and J is TRBJ1-2, with unresolved D. Trimming removed 1 base at V and 2 bases at J, with 5 bases between. CDR3 length equals 13 residues. Germline lookup yields CDR1 MNHNS and CDR2 SASEGT. The CDR3 DNA reads as TGTGCCAGCAGTGAAGTAGCGAACTATGGCTACACCTTC. It is translated as CASSEVANYGYTF.

This clone has a single count. This chain connects TRBV19 to TRBJ1-5, with 9 bases lining up with TRBD1. This CDR3 spans 14 amino acids. Looked up from germline, CDR1 is LNHDA and CDR2 is SQIVND (reference sequence). Trimming took 8 bases from V and 8 from J; bases not matched to a gene: 10. The CDR3 DNA is TGTGCCAGTCGCATCAGGGACAGGGAGGAGCCCCAGCATTTT. Residues: CASRIRDREEPQHF. Full variable domain (rest looked up from reference TRBV19 and TRBJ1-5): DGGITQSPKYLFRKEGQNVTLSCEQNLNHDAMYWYRQDPGQGLRLIYYSQIVNDFQKGDIAEGYSVSREKKESFPLTVTSAQKNPTAFYLCASRIRDREEPQHFGDGTRLSIL.

The chain carries TRBV25-1 and TRBJ1-1; 8 bases match TRBD1. The CDR3 runs to 16 residues. Germline values: CDR1 MGHDK, CDR2 SYGVNS. J lost 3 bases, V lost 7 bases, and 13 bases had no gene match. This CDR3 reads CASIPRQGKGDTEAFF. CDR3 sequence (DNA): TGTGCCAGCATCCCAAGACAGGGGAAGGGAGACACTGAAGCTTTCTTT.

This chain uses TRBV5-1 with TRBJ2-1; 10 nucleotides line up with TRBD2. The V segment lost 3 bases and the J segment 8 bases; nucleotides outside the gene matches: 5. From germline, CDR1 is SGHRS and CDR2 YFSETQ. The CDR3 sequence is 14 residues long. CDR3 DNA: TGCGCCAGCAGCTCTAGCGGGAGTGTCGATGAGCAGTTCTTC. As protein: CASSSSGSVDEQFF.